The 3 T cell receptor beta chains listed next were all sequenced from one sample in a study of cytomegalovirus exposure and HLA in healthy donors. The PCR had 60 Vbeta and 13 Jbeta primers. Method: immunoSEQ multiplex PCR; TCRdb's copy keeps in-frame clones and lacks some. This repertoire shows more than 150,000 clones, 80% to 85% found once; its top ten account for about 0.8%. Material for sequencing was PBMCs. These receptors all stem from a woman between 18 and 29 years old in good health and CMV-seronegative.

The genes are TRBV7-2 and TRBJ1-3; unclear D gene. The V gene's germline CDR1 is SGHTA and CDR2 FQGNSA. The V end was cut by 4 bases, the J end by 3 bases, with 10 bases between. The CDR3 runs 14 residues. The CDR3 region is CASSSRPGGNTIYF. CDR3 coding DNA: TGTGCCAGCAGCTCCCGACCGGGTGGAAACACCATATATTTT.

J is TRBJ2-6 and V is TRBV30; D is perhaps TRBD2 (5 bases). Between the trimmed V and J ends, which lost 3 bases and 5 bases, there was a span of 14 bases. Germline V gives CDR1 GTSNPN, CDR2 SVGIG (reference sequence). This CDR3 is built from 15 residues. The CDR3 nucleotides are TGTGCCTGGAGCCGAGACGGGATCTGGGCCAACGTCCTGACTTTC. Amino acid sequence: CAWSRDGIWANVLTF.

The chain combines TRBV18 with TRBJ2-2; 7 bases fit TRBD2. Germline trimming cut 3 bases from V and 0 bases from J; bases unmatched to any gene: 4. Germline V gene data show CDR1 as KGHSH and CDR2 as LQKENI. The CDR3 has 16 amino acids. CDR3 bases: TGTGCCAGCTCACCGGCGGGGGTGACGAACACCGGGGAGCTGTTTTTT. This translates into CASSPAGVTNTGELFF. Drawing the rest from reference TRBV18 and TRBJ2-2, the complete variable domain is NAGVMQNPRHLVRRRGQEARLRCSPMKGHSHVYWYRQLPEEGLKFMVYLQKENIIDESGMPKERFSAEFPKEGPSILRIQQVVRGDSAAYFCASSPAGVTNTGELFFGEGSRLTVL.